Each of the 9 T cell receptor beta chains below was sequenced from the same sample in a study of T-cell reconstitution after alpha-beta-depleted transplantation in children. Preparation of the TCRbeta library used unique molecular identifiers. TCRdb re-called the PCR reads with MiXCR, one entry per CDR3 protein. In the table there are around 700,000 distinct CDR3 sequences, under 15% of which are singletons. The source was PBMCs, collected before TCRalphabeta/CD19-depleted stem cell transplant. The receptors stem from a girl aged 2 to 9 with congenital amegakaryocytic thrombocytopenia, due to receive a stem cell transplant.

This rearrangement joins TRBV7-9 to TRBJ2-5, with D perhaps matching TRBD1 (6 bases). The CDR3 contains 14 residues. Germline loops: CDR1 SEHNR, CDR2 FQNEAQ (reference sequence). Trimming cost V 5 bases and J 0 bases, with 10 bases left between them. CDR3 protein: CASSRTAYQETQYF. Written as DNA, the CDR3 is TGTGCCAGCAGCCGGACAGCGTACCAAGAGACCCAGTACTTC.

In this sample, this clonotype turned up many times. The CDR3 coding sequence is TGCAGTGTTCTGACAGCGGGAGGAATCACAGATACGCAGTATTTT. Its protein is CSVLTAGGITDTQYF. V is TRBV20-1 and J is TRBJ2-3; 9 positions agree with TRBD2. The CDR3 sequence is 15 residues long. V lost 7 bases and J lost 2; bases outside the gene matches: 10. Germline values: CDR1 DFQATT, CDR2 SNEGSKA (reference sequence).

As concerns this clonotype: A read error may account for a junction end that differs from germline. This sequence joins TRBV7-9 and TRBJ1-1; the D gene is possibly TRBD1 (6 bases). This CDR3 comprises 11 residues. Looked up from germline, CDR1 is SEHNR and CDR2 is FQNEAQ (reference sequence). CDR3 DNA: TGTGCCAGCAGCTATATGATGGGGGCTTACTTT. Protein product: CASSYMMGAYF. Using reference TRBV7-9 and TRBJ1-1 for the parts outside the CDR3, the full variable domain is DTGVSQNPRHKITKRGQNVTFRCDPISEHNRLYWYRQTLGQGPEFLTYFQNEAQLEKSRLLSDRFSAERPKGSFSTLEIQRTEQGDSAMYLCASSYMMGAYFGQGTRLTVV.

This clonotype was counted between two and nine times. The chain joins TRBV5-1 to TRBJ2-5; D ambiguous. V was shortened by 0 bases and J by 3 bases, with 18 bases between the two germline ends. The CDR3 spans 17 residues. From germline, CDR1 is SGHRS and CDR2 YFSETQ. CDR3 region: CASSLVGSLGTEETQYF. Written as DNA, the CDR3 is TGCGCCAGCAGCTTGGTGGGTAGTTTGGGAACCGAAGAGACCCAGTACTTC.

There are many counts of this clonotype. The chain has TRBV20-1 and TRBJ1-2; D ambiguous. V shed 3 bases and J shed 4 bases, with 15 bases lying between them. CDR1 and CDR2 (germline): DFQATT, SNEGSKA (reference sequence). This CDR3 spans 14 amino acids. CDR3 in amino acids: CSASDDPHPYGYTF. CDR3 nucleotide sequence: TGCAGTGCTAGTGATGATCCCCACCCCTATGGCTACACCTTC.

This clonotype was counted at least ten times. The gene calls are TRBV3-1 and TRBJ1-2, with D hard to call. Deletions cut 1 base from V and 8 bases from J, with 17 bases between. The germline V gene has CDR1 LGHDT and CDR2 YNNKEL (reference sequence). This CDR3 is 15 amino acids long. CDR3 in amino acids: CASSQGAFGNGGYTF. Written as DNA, the CDR3 is TGTGCCAGCAGCCAAGGAGCCTTCGGGAATGGAGGCTACACCTTC.

This clonotype was counted ten times or more. The genes are TRBV4-1 and TRBJ2-1; TRBD2 agrees at 8 bases. The CDR3 has 16 residues. Germline V gene data show CDR1 as MGHRA and CDR2 as YSYEKL. The V gene end was trimmed by 4 bases and the J gene end by 8 bases; junction bases not matched to a gene: 13. CDR3 protein: CASSPRTSLGGDEQFF. In DNA form, the CDR3 reads TGCGCCAGCAGCCCCCGGACTAGCCTTGGTGGAGATGAGCAGTTCTTC.

This clonotype has more than one count but fewer than ten. The rearrangement joins TRBV4-1 to TRBJ2-7; D is perhaps TRBD2 (5 bases). V dropped 5 bases and J dropped 7 bases, with 21 bases sitting between them. Per germline, CDR1 MGHRA and CDR2 YSYEKL. This CDR3 contains 15 residues. This CDR3 reads CASSYLGGQPDEQYF. CDR3 DNA sequence: TGCGCCAGCAGCTATCTTGGCGGGCAGCCCGATGAGCAGTACTTC.

The genes are TRBV20-1 and TRBJ1-1, with D perhaps matching TRBD1 (5 bases). Germline assignment: CDR1 DFQATT and CDR2 SNEGSKA (reference sequence). With 6 bases removed from V and 10 bases from J, the gap between germline ends came to 12 bases. There are 10 residues in the CDR3. CDR3 sequence reads: CSALGPGAFF. CDR3 DNA: TGCAGTGCCTTGGGACCAGGAGCTTTCTTT.